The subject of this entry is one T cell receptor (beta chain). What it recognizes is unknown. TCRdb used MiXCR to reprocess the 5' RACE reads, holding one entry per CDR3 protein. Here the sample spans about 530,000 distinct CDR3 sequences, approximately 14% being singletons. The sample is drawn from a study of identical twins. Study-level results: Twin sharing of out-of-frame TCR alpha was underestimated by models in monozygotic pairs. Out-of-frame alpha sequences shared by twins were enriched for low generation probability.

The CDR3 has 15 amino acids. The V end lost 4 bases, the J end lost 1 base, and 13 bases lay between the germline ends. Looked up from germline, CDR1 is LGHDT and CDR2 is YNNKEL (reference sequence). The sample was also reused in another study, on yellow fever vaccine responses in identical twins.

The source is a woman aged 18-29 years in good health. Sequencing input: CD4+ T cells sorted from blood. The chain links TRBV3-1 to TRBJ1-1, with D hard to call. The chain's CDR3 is CASSRGLDSNTEAFF. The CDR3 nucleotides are TGTGCCAGCAGCCGGGGATTAGATTCGAACACTGAAGCTTTCTTT.